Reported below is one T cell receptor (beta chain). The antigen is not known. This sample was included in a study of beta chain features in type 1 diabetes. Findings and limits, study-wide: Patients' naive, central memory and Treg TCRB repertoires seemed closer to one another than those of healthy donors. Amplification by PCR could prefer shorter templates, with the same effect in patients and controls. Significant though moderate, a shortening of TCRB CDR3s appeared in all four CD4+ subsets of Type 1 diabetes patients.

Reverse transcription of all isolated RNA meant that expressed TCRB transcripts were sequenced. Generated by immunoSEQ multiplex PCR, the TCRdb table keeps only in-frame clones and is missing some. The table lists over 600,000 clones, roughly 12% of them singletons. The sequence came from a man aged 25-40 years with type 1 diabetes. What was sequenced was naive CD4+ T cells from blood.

CDR3 DNA sequence: TGCGCCAGCAGCTCCCAGGGGGGGGCCTCAGGCCGTCTCCAAGAGACCCAGTACTTC. This gives the protein CASSSQGGASGRLQETQYF. V and J are TRBV5-1 and TRBJ2-5; D assignment may be TRBD1 or TRBD2 (7 bases each). This CDR3 region has 19 residues. Germline V CDR1 and CDR2: SGHRS, YFSETQ. V was pared by 3 bases and J by 1 base, with 25 bases between. Drawing the rest from reference TRBV5-1 and TRBJ2-5, the complete variable domain is KAGVTQTPRYLIKTRGQQVTLSCSPISGHRSVSWYQQTPGQGLQFLFEYFSETQRNKGNFPGRFSGRQFSNSRSEMNVSTLELGDSALYLCASSSQGGASGRLQETQYFGPGTRLLVL.